The 12 T cell receptor beta chains below all came from one sample that was sequenced in a study of tumor-infiltrating lymphocytes in primary liver carcinoma. Starting material for RNA and DNA co-extraction consisted of roughly 19-31 mg of unsorted bulk tissue. The authors made TCR beta cDNA from about 500 ng total RNA with a constant-region primer. What produced the TCR beta libraries was three nested multiplex PCR rounds using slightly modified ARM-PCR. Both of the initial two PCR rounds ran for around 9 cycles and employed TRBV1-TRBV30 forward primers alongside a C-beta reverse primer. TCRdb recomputed calls from the multiplex PCR reads with MiXCR, one row per CDR3 protein. The table includes more than 45,000 distinct CDR3 sequences, roughly 80% detected once. Specimen: liver tumor tissue from sampling region 5. This sample's subset: tumor region T5, tumor centre. The receptor source for this set is a man aged 35-49 years with primary liver carcinoma and hepatitis B virus infection.

This clonotype was counted many times. V is TRBV7-9 and J is TRBJ2-5; D remains ambiguous. The CDR3 contains 12 residues. Germline CDR1 SEHNR, CDR2 FQNEAQ (reference sequence). Trimming removed 9 bases at V and 5 bases at J, with 13 bases between. In DNA form, the CDR3 reads TGTGCCAGTTCACAGAGTCTGGAGACCCAGTACTTC. It translates to CASSQSLETQYF.

A remark on this clonotype: Since the CDR3 does not end with the conserved phenylalanine or tryptophan, this likely comes from a read error. The V call is TRBV4-2, the J call TRBJ2-7; D ambiguous. Trimming cost V 3 bases and J 1 base, with 13 bases left between them. Germline V gene lookup returns CDR1 LGHNA and CDR2 YNFKEQ. This CDR3 has 15 residues. CDR3 sequence reads: CASSQAWRGSYEQYL. Here the CDR3 DNA reads TGTGCCAGCAGCCAGGCATGGCGCGGATCCTACGAGCAGTACCTA.

The CDR3 reads CASSPGGSGASLGLYF. The CDR3 DNA sequence: TGTGCCAGCAGCCCGGGGGGGAGCGGGGCCAGTTTGGGCCTGTACTTC. The chain combines TRBV5-4 with TRBJ2-5, with 8 bases that match TRBD2. The V gene's germline CDR1 is SGHNT and CDR2 YYREEE (reference sequence). The CDR3 loop spans 16 amino acids. Trimming removed 4 bases from V and 13 bases from J; junction bases left unmatched: 21.

The chain couples TRBV29-1 to TRBJ2-5, with 13 nucleotides matching TRBD2. CDR3 length: 15 amino acids. Germline lookup yields CDR1 SQVTM and CDR2 ANQGSEA. The CDR3 sequence: CSIRTSGSWEETQYF. The CDR3 DNA reads as TGCAGTATTCGGACTAGCGGGAGTTGGGAAGAGACCCAGTACTTC.

In the case of this clonotype: One end of the junction does not line up with germline, which may come from a read error. The chain is built from TRBV29-1 and TRBJ2-7; D perhaps matches TRBD1 (5 bases). Germline V gene data show CDR1 as SQVTM and CDR2 as ANQGSEA. The CDR3 totals 11 residues. The CDR3 DNA follows: TGCAGCGTCGAAAGGGGTCATGAGCACTACTTC. This sequence encodes CSVERGHEHYF.

This clonotype has at least ten counts. The chain has TRBV4-2 and TRBJ1-1; unclear D gene. Germline loops: CDR1 LGHNA, CDR2 YNFKEQ. The V end lost 4 bases, the J end lost 7 bases, and 7 bases lay between the germline ends. The CDR3 contains 11 residues. The CDR3 here is CASSPGIEAFF. CDR3 nucleotides: TGTGCCAGCAGCCCGGGAATTGAAGCTTTCTTT.

This clonotype came up many times. The chain is built from TRBV11-2 and TRBJ1-4; D may be TRBD1 (6 bases). Per the germline V gene, CDR1 is SGHAT and CDR2 is FQNNGV. This CDR3 has 14 residues. Trimming pared 0 bases from V and 14 bases from J, leaving 16 bases between. The CDR3, as DNA: TGTGCCAGCAGCTTAGATCTTGGGGGGCTCAGGCTGTTTTTT. Translated, it gives CASSLDLGGLRLFF.

Concerning this clonotype itself: This likely comes from a read error, as the CDR3 has no conserved phenylalanine or tryptophan at its end. The gene calls are TRBV12-3 or TRBV12-4 and TRBJ2-2, with TRBD2 as a possible D gene (5 bases). V was trimmed by 4 bases and J by 3 bases, leaving 12 bases between them. The CDR3 has 15 amino acids. The CDR3, as DNA: TGTGCCAGCAGTTGGGCTAGCAGTGACACCGGGGAGCTGTTTTTG. It codes for CASSWASSDTGELFL.

To note about this clonotype: A read error may account for a junction end that differs from germline. The rearrangement links TRBV14 to TRBJ1-6; possible D gene TRBD1, 6 bases. The CDR3 is made up of 14 amino acids. CDR1 SGHDN and CDR2 FVKESK come from the germline V gene. CDR3 residues: CASDHSGENSPPHF. CDR3 sequence (DNA): TGTGCCAGCGACCACTCAGGGGAAAATTCACCCCCCCACTTT.

V and J are TRBV11-1 and TRBJ2-4; 12 nucleotides match TRBD2. Per germline, CDR1 SGHAT and CDR2 FQDESV (reference sequence). CDR3 length: 17 residues. V dropped 10 bases and J dropped 2; count of bases not matched to a gene: 12. This chain's CDR3 is CANRFPWTSGTKNIQYF. The DNA for the CDR3 is TGTGCCAACAGATTCCCCTGGACTAGCGGGACCAAAAACATTCAGTACTTC.

The rearrangement joins TRBV6-2 or TRBV6-3 to TRBJ2-7, with 9 bases aligning to TRBD1. V trimming: 10 bases; J trimming: 6 bases; junction bases outside the gene matches: 13. The CDR3 is 14 residues long. The germline CDR1 and CDR2 sequences are MNHEY and SVGEGT. CDR3: CANSLRDRVREQYF. For the CDR3, the DNA is TGTGCCAACAGCCTCCGGGACAGGGTGCGCGAGCAGTACTTC.

Turning to this clonotype: Because the CDR3 is missing its conserved closing phenylalanine or tryptophan, this is likely a read error. The chain couples TRBV12-3 or TRBV12-4 to TRBJ2-7; D is unclear. CDR3 length equals 14 residues. The CDR3 DNA is TGTGCCAGCAGTTCCCCGGGCGACTCCTATGAGCAGTACCTC. It translates to CASSSPGDSYEQYL.